Listed below are T cell receptor beta chains from one sample, sequenced in a study of regulatory T cells in long-lasting Graves disease. TCRdb redid the calling of the multiplex PCR reads with MiXCR, one entry per CDR3 protein. The table has approximately 300,000 distinct CDR3 sequences, 18% seen once; the top ten hold less than 45%. The sequencing here drew on peripheral blood mononuclear cells (PBMCs), taken at new diagnosis, from a patient treated with antithyroid drugs. These receptors were taken from a female donor with Graves disease. Both conserved end residues are part of each CDR3. Each record gives: CDR3 protein, V gene, J gene, D gene, CDR3 length. The D gene is left open where the match is weak.

cdr3_aa: CASSQVSGFGGNQPQHF; v_call: TRBV5-5; j_call: TRBJ1-5; d_call: .; cdr3_length: 17
cdr3_aa: CASSQDQWGRGDASTDTQYF; v_call: TRBV3-1; j_call: TRBJ2-3; d_call: .; cdr3_length: 20
cdr3_aa: CATSDATEPQHF; v_call: TRBV24-1; j_call: TRBJ1-5; d_call: .; cdr3_length: 12
cdr3_aa: CASSPDRAGDTQYF; v_call: TRBV6-1; j_call: TRBJ2-3; d_call: TRBD1; cdr3_length: 14
cdr3_aa: CASSLAGLAGANYEQYF; v_call: TRBV7-9; j_call: TRBJ2-7; d_call: TRBD2; cdr3_length: 17
cdr3_aa: CASSKDAGTGGRGDTQYF; v_call: TRBV6-1; j_call: TRBJ2-3; d_call: TRBD1; cdr3_length: 18
cdr3_aa: CASKDPRWTYEQYF; v_call: TRBV28; j_call: TRBJ2-7; d_call: .; cdr3_length: 14
cdr3_aa: CASRKSASGYNEQFF; v_call: TRBV25-1; j_call: TRBJ2-1; d_call: TRBD2; cdr3_length: 15
cdr3_aa: CASSEVPVSSEQYF; v_call: TRBV6-2/TRBV6-3; j_call: TRBJ2-7; d_call: .; cdr3_length: 14
cdr3_aa: CATQGGREYTGELFF; v_call: TRBV6-1; j_call: TRBJ2-2; d_call: .; cdr3_length: 15
cdr3_aa: CASSQTGSTEAFF; v_call: TRBV3-1; j_call: TRBJ1-1; d_call: .; cdr3_length: 13
cdr3_aa: CASNNREVQKHF; v_call: TRBV2; j_call: TRBJ1-5; d_call: .; cdr3_length: 12
cdr3_aa: CASFSPVAGVTGELFF; v_call: TRBV6-1; j_call: TRBJ2-2; d_call: TRBD2; cdr3_length: 16
cdr3_aa: CASSEDQTSAAGTGELFF; v_call: TRBV2; j_call: TRBJ2-2; d_call: TRBD2; cdr3_length: 18
cdr3_aa: CASSSPDVRKEQFF; v_call: TRBV11-1; j_call: TRBJ2-1; d_call: .; cdr3_length: 14
cdr3_aa: CAISRGVESRSYNEQFF; v_call: TRBV10-3; j_call: TRBJ2-1; d_call: TRBD2; cdr3_length: 17
cdr3_aa: CASSIGRAVDEQFF; v_call: TRBV19; j_call: TRBJ2-1; d_call: .; cdr3_length: 14
cdr3_aa: CASRPTSMDEQFF; v_call: TRBV2; j_call: TRBJ2-1; d_call: .; cdr3_length: 13
cdr3_aa: CASSTPTGGADTQYF; v_call: TRBV28; j_call: TRBJ2-3; d_call: .; cdr3_length: 15
cdr3_aa: CASSFRVSIGYTF; v_call: TRBV12-3/TRBV12-4; j_call: TRBJ1-2; d_call: .; cdr3_length: 13
cdr3_aa: CASRELAAYNEQFF; v_call: TRBV28; j_call: TRBJ2-1; d_call: .; cdr3_length: 14
cdr3_aa: CASSDSHTNSNQPQHF; v_call: TRBV2; j_call: TRBJ1-5; d_call: .; cdr3_length: 16
cdr3_aa: CSVAPSVTDTQYF; v_call: TRBV29-1; j_call: TRBJ2-3; d_call: .; cdr3_length: 13
cdr3_aa: CASCPDRASDEQYF; v_call: TRBV6-1; j_call: TRBJ2-7; d_call: TRBD1; cdr3_length: 14
cdr3_aa: CASSSESSYNEQFF; v_call: TRBV18; j_call: TRBJ2-1; d_call: .; cdr3_length: 14
cdr3_aa: CASSSGVRTDTQYF; v_call: TRBV28; j_call: TRBJ2-3; d_call: .; cdr3_length: 14
cdr3_aa: CASSLGPGQGAIGGMNTEAFF; v_call: TRBV28; j_call: TRBJ1-1; d_call: TRBD1; cdr3_length: 21
cdr3_aa: CASRPLGTSGATDTQYF; v_call: TRBV6-1; j_call: TRBJ2-3; d_call: TRBD2; cdr3_length: 17
cdr3_aa: CASSYGRGRKAFF; v_call: TRBV6-5; j_call: TRBJ1-1; d_call: .; cdr3_length: 13
cdr3_aa: CASSFLGTEAFF; v_call: TRBV12-3/TRBV12-4; j_call: TRBJ1-1; d_call: .; cdr3_length: 12
cdr3_aa: CASSPQGSSSNQPQHF; v_call: TRBV4-2; j_call: TRBJ1-5; d_call: .; cdr3_length: 16
cdr3_aa: CASSLFPDGSYEQYF; v_call: TRBV7-3; j_call: TRBJ2-7; d_call: .; cdr3_length: 15
cdr3_aa: CATTGALSNYGYTF; v_call: TRBV12-3/TRBV12-4; j_call: TRBJ1-2; d_call: .; cdr3_length: 14
cdr3_aa: CATSDRTGGERDQPQHF; v_call: TRBV24-1; j_call: TRBJ1-5; d_call: TRBD1; cdr3_length: 17
cdr3_aa: CASSLTGLQETQYF; v_call: TRBV7-2; j_call: TRBJ2-5; d_call: .; cdr3_length: 14
cdr3_aa: CASSPRALAEIYNEQFF; v_call: TRBV7-6; j_call: TRBJ2-1; d_call: TRBD2; cdr3_length: 17
cdr3_aa: CATSEARGNEAFF; v_call: TRBV24-1; j_call: TRBJ1-1; d_call: .; cdr3_length: 13
cdr3_aa: CASSLQGRFGANVLTF; v_call: TRBV5-1; j_call: TRBJ2-6; d_call: .; cdr3_length: 16
cdr3_aa: CASSTTGSGRGYEQYF; v_call: TRBV28; j_call: TRBJ2-7; d_call: TRBD2; cdr3_length: 16
cdr3_aa: CASSSPRLALVAPEQYF; v_call: TRBV27; j_call: TRBJ2-7; d_call: TRBD2; cdr3_length: 17